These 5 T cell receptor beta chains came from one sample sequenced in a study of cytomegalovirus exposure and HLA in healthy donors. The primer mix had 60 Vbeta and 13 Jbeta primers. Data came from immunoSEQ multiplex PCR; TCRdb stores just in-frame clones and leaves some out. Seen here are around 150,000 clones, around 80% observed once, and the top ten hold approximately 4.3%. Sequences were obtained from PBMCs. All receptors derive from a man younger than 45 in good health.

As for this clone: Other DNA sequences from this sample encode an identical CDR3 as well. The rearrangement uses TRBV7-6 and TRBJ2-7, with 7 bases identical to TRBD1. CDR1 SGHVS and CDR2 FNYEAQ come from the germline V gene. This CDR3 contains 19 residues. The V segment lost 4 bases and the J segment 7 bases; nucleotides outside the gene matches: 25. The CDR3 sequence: CASSSMAPRLRDSSAEQYF. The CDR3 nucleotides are TGTGCCAGCAGCTCCATGGCCCCCAGACTCCGGGACAGTAGTGCTGAGCAGTACTTC.

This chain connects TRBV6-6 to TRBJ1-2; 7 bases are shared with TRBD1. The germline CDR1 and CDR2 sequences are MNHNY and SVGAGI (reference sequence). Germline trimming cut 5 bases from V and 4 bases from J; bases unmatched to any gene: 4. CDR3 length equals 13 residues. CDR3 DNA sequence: TGTGCCAGCAGTCCAGACAGGGCCTATGGCTACACCTTC. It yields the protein CASSPDRAYGYTF.

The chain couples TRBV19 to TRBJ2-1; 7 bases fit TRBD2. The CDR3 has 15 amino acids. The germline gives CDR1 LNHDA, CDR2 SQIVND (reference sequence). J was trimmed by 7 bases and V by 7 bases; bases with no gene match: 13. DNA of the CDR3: TGTGCCAGTACCCCCCCCGGGAGGCGAGAAAATGAGCAGTTCTTC. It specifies CASTPPGRRENEQFF. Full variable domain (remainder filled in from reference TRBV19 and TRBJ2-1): DGGITQSPKYLFRKEGQNVTLSCEQNLNHDAMYWYRQDPGQGLRLIYYSQIVNDFQKGDIAEGYSVSREKKESFPLTVTSAQKNPTAFYLCASTPPGRRENEQFFGPGTRLTVL.

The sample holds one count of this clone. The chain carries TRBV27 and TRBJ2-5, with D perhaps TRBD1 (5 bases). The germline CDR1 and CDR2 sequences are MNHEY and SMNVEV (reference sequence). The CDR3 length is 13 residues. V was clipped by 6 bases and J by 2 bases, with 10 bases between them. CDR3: CASRESGQETQYF. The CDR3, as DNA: TGTGCCAGCAGAGAATCAGGGCAAGAGACCCAGTACTTC.

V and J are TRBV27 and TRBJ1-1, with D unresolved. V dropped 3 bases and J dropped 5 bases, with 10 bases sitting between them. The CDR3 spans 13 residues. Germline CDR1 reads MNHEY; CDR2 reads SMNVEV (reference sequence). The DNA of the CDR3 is TGTGCCAGCAGTTTTGGCCCGGGTACTGAAGCTTTCTTT. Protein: CASSFGPGTEAFF.